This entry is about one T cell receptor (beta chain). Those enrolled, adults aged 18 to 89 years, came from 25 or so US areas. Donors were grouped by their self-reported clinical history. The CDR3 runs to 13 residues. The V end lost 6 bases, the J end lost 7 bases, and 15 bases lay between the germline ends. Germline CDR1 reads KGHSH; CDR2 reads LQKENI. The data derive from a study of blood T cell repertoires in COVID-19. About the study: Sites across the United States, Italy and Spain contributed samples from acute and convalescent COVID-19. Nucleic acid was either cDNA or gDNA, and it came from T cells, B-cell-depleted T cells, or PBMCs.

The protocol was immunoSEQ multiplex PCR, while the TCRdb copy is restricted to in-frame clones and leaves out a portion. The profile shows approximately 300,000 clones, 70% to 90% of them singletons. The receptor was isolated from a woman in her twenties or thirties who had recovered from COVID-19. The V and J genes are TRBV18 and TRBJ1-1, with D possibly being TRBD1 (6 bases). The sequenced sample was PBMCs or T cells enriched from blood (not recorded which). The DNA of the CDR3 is TGTGCCAGCTCTCCGGACAGCCTAATTGAAGCTTTCTTT. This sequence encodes CASSPDSLIEAFF.